The present entry profiles one TCR beta chain with its context. Its antigen is unidentified. These data come from a study of graft-versus-host responses after intestinal transplantation. Study background: Grafts were multivisceral, liver-intestinal, or isolated intestinal.

Method: immunoSEQ multiplex PCR; TCRdb's copy keeps in-frame clones and lacks some. Of some 88,000 clones listed, about 93% are singletons. The junction had 2 bases not matched to a gene; V was cut back by 3 bases and J by 7 bases. CDR1 SGHRS and CDR2 YFSETQ come from the germline V gene. This CDR3 contains 14 residues. The sequencing used unstimulated CD8+ T cells sorted from spleen or lymph node cells, collected before intestinal transplant. The V call is TRBV5-1, the J call TRBJ2-1; 12 nucleotides match TRBD2. This TCR was sampled from a human donor who received an intestinal transplant. The CDR3 DNA is TGCGCCAGCAGCTCACTAGCGGGGGGAAATGAGCAGTTCTTC. As protein: CASSSLAGGNEQFF.